This T cell receptor (beta chain) was observed in a study of CD8 T cells in Susac syndrome. The sequenced target, TCR beta, came from blood CD8+ and CD4+ T cells. CDR1 and CDR2 from the germline V gene are SGHNT and YYREEE (reference sequence). V gave up 3 bases and J gave up 0 bases; unmatched junction bases: 2. The CDR3 runs 15 residues. An amount of RNA that ranged from roughly 0.45 to 1 ug was reverse transcribed with random hexamers. TCRdb re-analysed the immunoSEQ multiplex PCR reads in MiXCR, keeping a single row per CDR3 protein. The data show around 300,000 distinct CDR3 sequences, about 91% seen once.

Sequenced sample: CD4+ T cells from PBMCs. The V gene is TRBV5-4, the J gene TRBJ1-3; 8 bases agree with TRBD1. This sequence originates from a human donor with multiple sclerosis. CDR3 sequence (DNA): TGTGCCAGCAGCTGGGACAGGAGCTCTGGAAACACCATATATTTT. It codes for CASSWDRSSGNTIYF.